This T cell receptor (beta chain) was profiled in a study of early T cells in non-severe SARS-CoV-2 infection. Study-wide points: VDJdb matching favored anti-spike CD8 responses, missing private and CD4 specificities.

TCRdb used MiXCR to reprocess the 5' RACE reads, holding one entry per CDR3 protein. The repertoire consists of approximately 50,000 distinct CDR3 sequences, with roughly 12% occurring once and the leading ten covering over 2.5%. This clonotype has ten or more counts. Antigen: not known. There are 17 residues in the CDR3. Germline CDR1 is MDHEN and CDR2 is SYDVKM. The V segment lost 6 bases and the J segment 3 bases; nucleotides outside the gene matches: 11. This TCR derives from an adult who was a healthcare worker with PCR-confirmed SARS-CoV-2 infection or an uninfected control (not recorded which). The chain is built from TRBV28 and TRBJ1-1; 12 bases align to TRBD1. Specimen: whole blood, collected at baseline. This CDR3 is CASSFGTGGAGDTEAFF. The CDR3 bases are TGTGCCAGCAGCTTCGGGACAGGGGGCGCAGGCGACACTGAAGCTTTCTTT.